These 29 T cell receptor beta chains came from one sample sequenced in a study of T cell responses to AZD1222 COVID-19 vaccine. Produced via immunoSEQ multiplex PCR; TCRdb's table is partial and in-frame only. Found here are about 140,000 clones, approximately 92% of them singletons; the top ten hold 3% to 4%. Sequenced material: peripheral blood, taken 28 days after the second AZD1222 dose. These receptors were collected from an adult who received the AZD1222 COVID-19 vaccine.

V gene TRBV2 combines with J gene TRBJ2-1; possible D gene TRBD2, 5 bases. CDR1 and CDR2 from the germline V gene are SNHLY and FYNNEI. The CDR3 runs 14 residues. Trimming shortened V by 4 bases and J by 9 bases, and 16 bases separated the two germline ends. The CDR3 reads CASSGLASSGEQFF. As DNA, the CDR3 is TGTGCCAGCAGTGGCTTGGCCTCGAGCGGTGAGCAGTTCTTC.

V gene TRBV5-4 combines with J gene TRBJ2-4; D tentatively reads TRBD1 or TRBD2 (6 bases each). Trimming left V 2 bases short and J 8 bases short, with 14 bases between. The CDR3 is 14 residues long. CDR1 is SGHNT and CDR2 is YYREEE in the germline V gene (reference sequence). CDR3 DNA: TGTGCCAGCAGCTTTTCGGGGGCTGGGGACATTCAGTACTTC. Its translation: CASSFSGAGDIQYF.

This chain connects TRBV6-6 to TRBJ1-3; D is undetermined. CDR1 and CDR2 (germline): MNHNY, SVGAGI (reference sequence). This CDR3 spans 13 amino acids. The V gene lost 9 bases and the J gene lost 2 bases, with 11 bases spanning the gap. The CDR3 region is CASSQGAGNTIYF. DNA for the CDR3: TGTGCCAGTAGCCAAGGAGCTGGAAACACCATATATTTT.

This clone was picked up a small number of times. The rearrangement uses TRBV7-9 and TRBJ2-7, with a possible D match to TRBD1 (5 bases). The CDR3 consists of 13 residues. Per germline, CDR1 SEHNR and CDR2 FQNEAQ (reference sequence). Trimming shortened V by 11 bases and J by 1 base, and 15 bases separated the two germline ends. CDR3 bases: TGTGCCGTTCTACAGGAGCCTTCCTACGAGCAGTACTTC. Translation: CAVLQEPSYEQYF.

The chain joins TRBV28 to TRBJ1-5; 7 bases are shared with TRBD1. The CDR3 consists of 14 residues. The J segment lost 6 bases and the V segment lost 6 bases, leaving 8 bases of the junction unmatched. Germline assignment: CDR1 MDHEN and CDR2 SYDVKM. CDR3 residues: CASRPRQGGQPQHF. CDR3 DNA: TGTGCCAGCAGACCCCGACAGGGAGGTCAGCCCCAGCATTTT. Based on the CDR3 plus reference TRBV28 and TRBJ1-5, the full variable domain is DVKVTQSSRYLVKRTGEKVFLECVQDMDHENMFWYRQDPGLGLRLIYFSYDVKMKEKGDIPEGYSVSREKKERFSLILESASTNQTSMYLCASRPRQGGQPQHFGDGTRLSIL.

The V call is TRBV7-2, the J call TRBJ1-1; D is uncertain. V shed 8 bases and J shed 3 bases, with 13 bases lying between them. The germline gives CDR1 SGHTA, CDR2 FQGNSA. This CDR3 is 13 amino acids long. The CDR3 DNA reads TGTGCCAGCTGTTTCCTACGGGACACTGAAGCTTTCTTT. As protein: CASCFLRDTEAFF. The whole variable domain, filled in from reference TRBV7-2 and TRBJ1-1, reads GAGVSQSPSNKVTEKGKDVELRCDPISGHTALYWYRQSLGQGLEFLIYFQGNSAPDKSGLPSDRFSAERTGGSVSTLTIQRTQQEDSAVYLCASCFLRDTEAFFGQGTRLTVV.

The chain couples TRBV28 to TRBJ1-2, with D tentatively TRBD1 (5 bases). V lost 3 bases and J lost 5, with 10 bases in between. Germline-derived CDR1 and CDR2 are MDHEN and SYDVKM. This CDR3 comprises 13 residues. The DNA for the CDR3 is TGTGCCAGCAGTTTTGGTACAGGTTATGGCTACACCTTC. Translation gives CASSFGTGYGYTF.

The chain couples TRBV5-4 to TRBJ1-2; no clear D gene. Trimming took off 3 bases at V and 2 bases at J, with 8 bases between the two ends. Germline CDR1 and CDR2: SGHNT and YYREEE (reference sequence). The CDR3 extends over 13 amino acids. CDR3 region: CASSSGSNYGYTF. Written as DNA, the CDR3 is TGTGCCAGCAGCTCTGGGTCGAACTATGGCTACACCTTC.

The gene calls are TRBV7-3 and TRBJ1-4; no clear D. CDR1 is SGHTA, CDR2 FQGTGA, per germline. This CDR3 contains 15 residues. V lost 3 bases and J 8 bases, leaving 16 bases between the germline ends. The CDR3 sequence is CASSLEGLGKEKLFF. The CDR3 DNA sequence: TGTGCCAGCAGCTTGGAGGGTCTGGGGAAAGAAAAACTGTTTTTT.

This clone was found a few times. The V call is TRBV5-1, the J call TRBJ2-7; 7 nucleotides match TRBD1. In germline, CDR1 is SGHRS, CDR2 YFSETQ. CDR3 length equals 14 residues. V shed 2 bases and J 2 bases; nucleotides not matched to a gene: 4. In DNA form, the CDR3 reads TGCGCCAGCAGCTTATGGGACAGTACCTACGAGCAGTACTTC. Protein product: CASSLWDSTYEQYF.

V usage is TRBV2 and J usage is TRBJ2-1; D might be TRBD1 (5 bases). Germline CDR1 is SNHLY and CDR2 is FYNNEI. The ends were cut back, 6 bases at V and 4 bases at J, with 16 bases in the middle. The CDR3 loop spans 15 amino acids. CDR3 residues: CASSVVVGAYNEQFF. The CDR3 DNA reads as TGTGCCAGCAGCGTGGTGGTAGGGGCGTACAATGAGCAGTTCTTC.

The CDR3 reads CASSQNRGAKNIQYF. CDR3 DNA: TGTGCCAGCAGCCAAAACAGGGGAGCCAAAAACATTCAGTACTTC. The gene calls are TRBV3-1 (or the pseudogene TRBV3-2) and TRBJ2-4, with 7 bases fitting TRBD1. The CDR3 contains 15 residues. Germline V lookup: CDR1 LGHDT, CDR2 YNNKEL (reference sequence). The V and J ends lost 2 bases and 0 bases, in that order; junction bases with no gene match: 1.

V is TRBV19 and J is TRBJ1-5, with a possible D match to TRBD1 (5 bases). The V end lost 5 bases, the J end lost 3 bases, and 14 bases lay between the germline ends. Germline V gene sequence: CDR1 LNHDA, CDR2 SQIVND (reference sequence). The CDR3 contains 15 residues. The CDR3 loop is CASSLTGRNNQPQHF. CDR3 sequence (DNA): TGTGCCAGTAGTTTGACGGGACGGAACAATCAGCCCCAGCATTTT.

The chain links TRBV29-1 to TRBJ1-1; no clear D. Deletions cut 4 bases from V and 7 bases from J, with 16 bases between. Germline values: CDR1 SQVTM, CDR2 ANQGSEA. The CDR3 length is 13 residues. CDR3 bases: TGCAGCGTTGCGCCCGGGGATCATTATGAAGCTTTCTTT. It specifies CSVAPGDHYEAFF. Filled out from reference TRBV29-1 and TRBJ1-1, the complete variable domain reads SAVISQKPSRDICQRGTSLTIQCQVDSQVTMMFWYRQQPGQSLTLIATANQGSEATYESGFVIDKFPISRPNLTFSTLTVSNMSPEDSSIYLCSVAPGDHYEAFFGQGTRLTVV.

The chain uses TRBV19 and TRBJ1-4; unclear D gene. The ends were cut back, 8 bases at V and 11 bases at J, with 15 bases in the middle. Germline CDR1 is LNHDA and CDR2 is SQIVND (reference sequence). There are 12 residues in the CDR3. DNA for the CDR3: TGTGCCAGTCAAGACACAGCCAGGAAACTGTTTTTT. Its translation: CASQDTARKLFF.

The chain links TRBV9 to TRBJ2-1, with D perhaps TRBD2 (7 bases). Germline values: CDR1 SGDLS, CDR2 YYNGEE. Between the trimmed V and J ends, which lost 4 bases and 4 bases, there was a span of 27 bases. The CDR3 sequence is 19 residues long. For the CDR3, the DNA is TGTGCCAGCAGCTCCCTACCTGGGGCCAGGGGAGGGCTATACAATGAGCAGTTCTTC. Translating gives CASSSLPGARGGLYNEQFF.

The V call is TRBV5-1, the J call TRBJ1-1; no firm D call. The V gene's germline CDR1 is SGHRS and CDR2 YFSETQ. With 1 base removed from V and 1 base from J, the gap between germline ends came to 8 bases. This CDR3 spans 14 amino acids. CDR3 coding DNA: TGCGCCAGCAGCTTGCAGGCCGAGAACACTGAAGCTTTCTTT. As protein: CASSLQAENTEAFF. Full variable domain (missing parts from reference TRBV5-1 and TRBJ1-1): KAGVTQTPRYLIKTRGQQVTLSCSPISGHRSVSWYQQTPGQGLQFLFEYFSETQRNKGNFPGRFSGRQFSNSRSEMNVSTLELGDSALYLCASSLQAENTEAFFGQGTRLTVV.

The rearrangement links TRBV28 to TRBJ2-2; D is possibly TRBD2 (5 bases). Per germline, CDR1 MDHEN and CDR2 SYDVKM. V dropped 4 bases and J dropped 4 bases, with 7 bases sitting between them. The CDR3 totals 13 residues. Here the CDR3 reads CASSSRGTGELFF. The CDR3 nucleotides read TGTGCCAGCAGTTCCCGGGGCACCGGGGAGCTGTTTTTT.

The chain couples TRBV4-1 to TRBJ1-6; 8 bases are shared with TRBD1. CDR1 is MGHRA and CDR2 is YSYEKL in the germline V gene. Unmatched junction bases numbered 6, after V lost 0 bases and J lost 5 bases. CDR3 size: 17 residues. CDR3 nucleotide sequence: TGCGCCAGCAGCCAAGATGCCGCGACAGGGGATAATTCACCCCTCCACTTT. Its protein is CASSQDAATGDNSPLHF.

The rearrangement joins TRBV5-1 to TRBJ2-3, with D unclear. The CDR3 is 14 amino acids. V gave up 0 bases and J gave up 4 bases, with 9 bases separating them. Germline CDR1 is SGHRS and CDR2 is YFSETQ. DNA of the CDR3: TGCGCCAGCAGCTTGGCCGGGTCCCCAGATACGCAGTATTTT. It yields the protein CASSLAGSPDTQYF. The full variable domain, its missing parts supplied by reference TRBV5-1 and TRBJ2-3, is KAGVTQTPRYLIKTRGQQVTLSCSPISGHRSVSWYQQTPGQGLQFLFEYFSETQRNKGNFPGRFSGRQFSNSRSEMNVSTLELGDSALYLCASSLAGSPDTQYFGPGTRLTVL.

The chain recombines TRBV9 with TRBJ2-2, with D perhaps assigned TRBD1 or TRBD2 (6 bases each). Trimming left V 4 bases short and J 5 bases short, with 12 bases between. Germline V gene lookup returns CDR1 SGDLS and CDR2 YYNGEE. This CDR3 comprises 14 residues. The CDR3 DNA follows: TGTGCCAGCAGCTATTTAGGGGGGACCGGGGAGCTGTTTTTT. Amino acid sequence: CASSYLGGTGELFF. The full variable domain, its missing parts supplied by reference TRBV9 and TRBJ2-2, is DSGVTQTPKHLITATGQRVTLRCSPRSGDLSVYWYQQSLDQGLQFLIQYYNGEERAKGNILERFSAQQFPDLHSELNLSSLELGDSALYFCASSYLGGTGELFFGEGSRLTVL.

The chain uses TRBV19 and TRBJ1-1, with a tentative D call TRBD1 (5 bases). The CDR3 consists of 14 residues. CDR1 and CDR2 from the germline V gene are LNHDA and SQIVND (reference sequence). The ends were cut back, 8 bases at V and 1 base at J, with 14 bases in the middle. This CDR3 reads CASPRGRRNTEAFF. The CDR3 DNA follows: TGTGCCAGTCCGCGGGGGAGACGGAACACTGAAGCTTTCTTT.

V and J are TRBV6-5 and TRBJ1-2; D call uncertain. The CDR3 sequence is 13 residues long. V was trimmed by 4 bases and J by 8 bases, leaving 14 bases between them. Germline V CDR1 and CDR2: MNHEY, SVGAGI. The CDR3 region is CASSLGPDFGYTF. CDR3 in DNA: TGTGCCAGCAGTTTAGGACCGGATTTCGGCTACACCTTC.

The chain employs TRBV19 and TRBJ2-2; tentative D call: TRBD2 (5 bases). Per germline, CDR1 LNHDA and CDR2 SQIVND (reference sequence). Trimming stripped 5 bases from V and 3 bases from J, with 7 bases between. The CDR3 is 13 residues long. CDR3 DNA sequence: TGTGCCAGTAGTCCGCGGGACACCGGGGAGCTGTTTTTT. Protein sequence: CASSPRDTGELFF.

In this sample, this clone turned up a few times. V gene TRBV7-9 combines with J gene TRBJ2-7; 12 bases map to TRBD2. Germline CDR1 is SEHNR and CDR2 is FQNEAQ (reference sequence). The CDR3 spans 16 residues. V lost 5 bases, J lost 2 bases, and 7 bases stayed unmatched. The CDR3 DNA reads as TGTGCCAGCAGCGGATCTAGCGGGAGGGTAACCTACGAGCAGTACTTC. Amino acids: CASSGSSGRVTYEQYF.

This chain links TRBV28 with TRBJ1-6, with 9 bases lining up with TRBD1. Germline V gene data show CDR1 as MDHEN and CDR2 as SYDVKM. The CDR3 is 15 amino acids. V was clipped by 4 bases and J by 10 bases; unmatched bases: 8. The CDR3 loop is CASSSSGTGRSPLHF. In DNA form, the CDR3 reads TGTGCCAGCAGTTCCTCCGGGACAGGGAGGTCACCCCTCCACTTT.

This rearrangement joins TRBV15 to TRBJ1-5; 8 bases agree with TRBD1. The CDR3 spans 19 residues. Unmatched junction bases numbered 12, after V lost 2 bases and J lost 0 bases. Germline lookup yields CDR1 LNHNV and CDR2 YYDKDF (reference sequence). As DNA, the CDR3 is TGTGCCACCAGCAGACCAGCACGGACAGGGAGTCATAGCAATCAGCCCCAGCATTTT. Protein: CATSRPARTGSHSNQPQHF.

The CDR3 DNA follows: TGCGCCAGCAGTGAGTCGGGAGGGTTCGCCTACACCTTC. Protein: CASSESGGFAYTF. The rearrangement joins TRBV10-2 to TRBJ1-2, with D uncertain. Germline V gives CDR1 WSHSY, CDR2 SAAADI. Trimming left V 0 bases short and J 10 bases short, with 12 bases between. CDR3 length equals 13 residues.

The chain uses TRBV9 and TRBJ2-2; TRBD2 might be the D (6 bases). Germline CDR1 SGDLS, CDR2 YYNGEE. The CDR3 extends over 16 amino acids. The ends were cut back, 4 bases at V and 2 bases at J, with 15 bases in the middle. This chain's CDR3 is CASSPPSGTNTGELFF. The CDR3 bases are TGTGCCAGCAGCCCGCCCTCCGGGACTAACACCGGGGAGCTGTTTTTT.